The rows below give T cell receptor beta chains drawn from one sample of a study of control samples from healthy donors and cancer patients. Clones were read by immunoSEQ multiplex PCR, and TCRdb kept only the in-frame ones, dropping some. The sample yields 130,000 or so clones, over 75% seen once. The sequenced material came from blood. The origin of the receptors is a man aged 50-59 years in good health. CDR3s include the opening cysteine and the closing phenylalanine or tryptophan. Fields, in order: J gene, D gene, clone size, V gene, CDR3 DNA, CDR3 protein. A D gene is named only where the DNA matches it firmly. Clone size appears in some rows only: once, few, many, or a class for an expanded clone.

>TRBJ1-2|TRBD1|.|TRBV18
TGTGCCAGCTCACGGGACAGGGGGACCTATGGCTACACCTTC
CASSRDRGTYGYTF
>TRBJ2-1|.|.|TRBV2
TGTGCCAGCAACCCCTACAATGAGCAGTTCTTC
CASNPYNEQFF
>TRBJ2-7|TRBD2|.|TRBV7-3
TGTGCCAGCAGTCGTGGGACTAGCGCTGGGGAGGAGCAGTACTTC
CASSRGTSAGEEQYF
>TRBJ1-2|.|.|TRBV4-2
TGTGCCAGCAGCCAACTCGGCGTGTATGGCTACACCTTC
CASSQLGVYGYTF
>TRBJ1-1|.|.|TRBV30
TGTGCCTGGAGTGTACGGGGGAACACTGAAGCTTTCTTT
CAWSVRGNTEAFF
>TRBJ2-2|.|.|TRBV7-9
TGTGCCATCAAGGGGAACACCGGGGAGCTGTTTTTT
CAIKGNTGELFF
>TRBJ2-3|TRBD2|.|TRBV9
TGTGCCAGCAGCGTAGGCCCTAGCGGGGGGCCCTCCACAGATACGCAGTATTTT
CASSVGPSGGPSTDTQYF
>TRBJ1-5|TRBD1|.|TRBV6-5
TGTGCCAGCAGAACAGGGGATCAGCCCCAGCATTTT
CASRTGDQPQHF
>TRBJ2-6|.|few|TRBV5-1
TGCGCCAGCAGCTTGGCACTGCAGAGCTCTGGGGCCAACGTCCTGACTTTC
CASSLALQSSGANVLTF
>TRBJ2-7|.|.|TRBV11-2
TGTGCCAGCAGCTTATTTCGGGGCGAGAACGAGCAGTACTTC
CASSLFRGENEQYF
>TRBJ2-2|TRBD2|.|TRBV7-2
TGTGCCAGCAGCTTAGGGGGACTACACACCGGGGAGCTGTTTTTT
CASSLGGLHTGELFF
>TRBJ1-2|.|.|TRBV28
TGTGCCAGCAGTTTATCCCTCGGCCATGGCTACACCTTC
CASSLSLGHGYTF
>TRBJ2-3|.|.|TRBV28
TGTGCCAGCCGACCATCCAGGGGTAATACAGATACGCAGTATTTT
CASRPSRGNTDTQYF
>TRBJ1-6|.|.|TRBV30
TGTGCCTGGACGACCGGGACATCTAATTCACCCCTCCACTTT
CAWTTGTSNSPLHF
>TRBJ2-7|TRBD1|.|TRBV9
TGTGCCAGCAGCGTAGGGGGACAGGGTTGGCACGAGCAGTACTTC
CASSVGGQGWHEQYF
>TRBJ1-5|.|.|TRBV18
TGTGCCAGCTCACCCGGCAGGGGCGATCAGCCCCAGCATTTT
CASSPGRGDQPQHF
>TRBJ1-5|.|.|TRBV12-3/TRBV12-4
TGTGCCAGCAGTTCACAGACAGATCAGCCCCAGCATTTT
CASSSQTDQPQHF
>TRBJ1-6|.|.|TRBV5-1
TGCGCCAGCAGCTTGAGTCCTGGCGGCTATCCCCTCCACTTT
CASSLSPGGYPLHF
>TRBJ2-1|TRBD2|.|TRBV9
TGTGCCAGCAGCGTAGTGTCTATGGGCGGGGGGGCCGATGAGCAGTTCTTC
CASSVVSMGGGADEQFF
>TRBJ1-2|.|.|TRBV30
TGTGCCTGGAGTTTGGGGGACTATGGCTACACCTTC
CAWSLGDYGYTF
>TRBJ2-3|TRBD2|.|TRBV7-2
TGTGCCAGCAGCAGCGGACTAGCGGGCCCGGCAGATACGCAGTATTTT
CASSSGLAGPADTQYF
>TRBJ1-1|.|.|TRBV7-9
TGTGCCAGCAGCCCAATCGCAGGGGTGGACACTGAAGCTTTCTTT
CASSPIAGVDTEAFF
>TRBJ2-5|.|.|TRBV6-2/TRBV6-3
TGTGCCAGCAGTTACGTGGCAAGGGCGGGCCCTCAAGAGACCCAGTACTTC
CASSYVARAGPQETQYF
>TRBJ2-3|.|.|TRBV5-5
TGTGCCAGCAGCCGGGTACCGATAGATACGCAGTATTTT
CASSRVPIDTQYF
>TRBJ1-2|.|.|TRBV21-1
TGTGCCAGCAGCAAAGAAGACAGGGGGGACATCGACAATGGCTACACCTTC
CASSKEDRGDIDNGYTF
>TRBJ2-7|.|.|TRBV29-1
TGCAGCGTTGACCAGTGGGGCTCCTACGAGCAGTACTTC
CSVDQWGSYEQYF
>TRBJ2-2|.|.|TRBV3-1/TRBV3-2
TGTGCCAGCAGCCAAGTTGTCGGGGAGCTGTTTTTT
CASSQVVGELFF
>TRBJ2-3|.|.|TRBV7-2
TGTGCCAGCAGCTTAGTGGCCACCCAAACAGATACGCAGTATTTT
CASSLVATQTDTQYF
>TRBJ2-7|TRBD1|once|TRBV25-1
TGTGCCAGCAGTGCAGGGACAGGGGGCTACGAGCAGTACTTC
CASSAGTGGYEQYF
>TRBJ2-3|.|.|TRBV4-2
TGTGCCAGCAGCCCTATGCCCGGGGTTGTGGTTCGGTCCACAGATACGCAGTATTTT
CASSPMPGVVVRSTDTQYF
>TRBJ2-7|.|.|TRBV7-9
TGTGCCAGCAGCCTAGATTCGCCTGAGCAGTACTTC
CASSLDSPEQYF
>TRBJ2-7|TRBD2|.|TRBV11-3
TGTGCCAGCAGCTTTAGCGGGACTAGCGACTACGAGCAGTACTTC
CASSFSGTSDYEQYF
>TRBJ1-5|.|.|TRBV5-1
TGCGCCAGCAGCACGCGGGGAGGTCCAGATCAGCCCCAGCATTTT
CASSTRGGPDQPQHF
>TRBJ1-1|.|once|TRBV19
TGTGCCAGTAGTATAGATCCAGGGCTGAACACTGAAGCTTTCTTT
CASSIDPGLNTEAFF
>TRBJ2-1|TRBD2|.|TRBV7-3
TGTGCCAGCAGCTTTGTGGGGGGGATAAGCAATGAGCAGTTCTTC
CASSFVGGISNEQFF
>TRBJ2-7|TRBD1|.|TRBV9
TGTGCCAGCAGCGTAGCTCCACAGGGGGCTGTCTACGAGCAGTACTTC
CASSVAPQGAVYEQYF
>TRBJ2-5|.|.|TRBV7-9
TGTGCCTCTCGGAGGCAGGTCGAAGAGACCCAGTACTTC
CASRRQVEETQYF
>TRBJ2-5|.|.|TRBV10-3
TGTGCCATCAGTGAACAGACCCAAGAGACCCAGTACTTC
CAISEQTQETQYF
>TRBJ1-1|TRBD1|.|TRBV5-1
TGCGCCAGCAGCTTACAGGGGGCTGCGAACACTGAAGCTTTCTTT
CASSLQGAANTEAFF
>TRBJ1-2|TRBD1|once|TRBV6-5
TGTGCCAGCAGTTACCAAAGTCCCGGGACAGGGGGCGCGGCCTTC
CASSYQSPGTGGAAF
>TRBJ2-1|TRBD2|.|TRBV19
TGTGCCAGTAGTATCTTCGGACTAGCAGTTTACAATGAGCAGTTCTTC
CASSIFGLAVYNEQFF
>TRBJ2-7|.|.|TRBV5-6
TGTGCCAGCAGCTGGCAGGGGAGCTACGAGCAGTACTTC
CASSWQGSYEQYF